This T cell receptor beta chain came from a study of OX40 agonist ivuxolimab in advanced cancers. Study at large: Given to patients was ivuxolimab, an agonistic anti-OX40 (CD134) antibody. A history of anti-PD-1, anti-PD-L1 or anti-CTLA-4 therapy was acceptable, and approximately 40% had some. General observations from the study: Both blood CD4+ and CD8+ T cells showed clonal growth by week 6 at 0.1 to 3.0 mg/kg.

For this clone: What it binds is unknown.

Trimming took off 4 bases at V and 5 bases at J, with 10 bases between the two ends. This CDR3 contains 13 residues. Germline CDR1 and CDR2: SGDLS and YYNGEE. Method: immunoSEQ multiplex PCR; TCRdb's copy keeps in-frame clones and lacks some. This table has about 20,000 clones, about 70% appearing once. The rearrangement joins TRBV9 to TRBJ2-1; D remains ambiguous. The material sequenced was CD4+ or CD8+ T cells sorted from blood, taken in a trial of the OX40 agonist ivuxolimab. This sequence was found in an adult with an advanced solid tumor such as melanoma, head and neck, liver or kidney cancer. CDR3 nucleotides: TGTGCCAGCAGCTCCTTCCGGGACAATGAGCAGTTCTTC. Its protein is CASSSFRDNEQFF.